The 32 T cell receptor beta chains listed next were all sequenced from one sample in a study of T cell responses to AZD1222 COVID-19 vaccine (TCRdb year 2021). The library came from the immunoSEQ multiplex PCR assay. The source is immuneACCESS, and TCRdb retained only in-frame sequences with V and J called. Part of the clones is not carried over; for the studies checked, unresolved V genes explain less than half of this, and the remainder is unexplained. This sample is represented by about 74,000 clones; 75% to 90% of them were singletons. The ten most abundant clones make up about 2.4% of the sample. Sample time point, as interpreted from the label and publication: baseline before first vaccination. Sequenced material: peripheral blood, taken on day 0 of AZD1222 vaccination. All receptors derive from an adult in good health.

The chain carries TRBV27 and TRBJ2-7; no clear D. V was pared by 5 bases and J by 5 bases, with 10 bases between. The CDR3 is 12 amino acids. Germline V gene lookup returns CDR1 MNHEY and CDR2 SMNVEV (reference sequence). CDR3 region: CASSLSGHEQYF. DNA of the CDR3: TGTGCCAGCAGTCTCAGTGGCCACGAGCAGTACTTC.

The chain combines TRBV5-4 with TRBJ2-7; a possible D gene is TRBD1 (8 bases). The germline CDR1 and CDR2 sequences are SGHNT and YYREEE (reference sequence). V was clipped by 4 bases and J by 3 bases, with 17 bases between them. The CDR3 spans 15 residues. The CDR3 region is CASSKTTGGGYEQYF. The CDR3 region has the DNA TGTGCCAGCAGCAAGACCACAGGGGGGGGCTACGAGCAGTACTTC.

The chain employs TRBV11-3 and TRBJ2-5, with unresolved D. The CDR3 contains 12 residues. The germline V and J ends were trimmed by 2 bases and 0 bases, with 1 base remaining between them. CDR1 is SGHNT, CDR2 YENEEA, per germline. The CDR3 DNA reads TGTGCCAGCAGCTTAAACCAAGAGACCCAGTACTTC. Encoded protein: CASSLNQETQYF.

Only a few counts were recorded for this clone. This chain connects TRBV7-2 to TRBJ2-7; 11 nucleotides line up with TRBD2. This CDR3 region has 15 residues. From germline, CDR1 is SGHTA and CDR2 FQGNSA. V was clipped by 5 bases and J by 5 bases; unmatched bases: 8. Here the CDR3 reads CASSPTSGSLDEQYF. The DNA of the CDR3 is TGTGCCAGCAGCCCCACTAGCGGGAGTCTCGACGAGCAGTACTTC.

The V and J genes are TRBV27 and TRBJ1-3; no firm D call. Germline values: CDR1 MNHEY, CDR2 SMNVEV (reference sequence). Trimming stripped 5 bases from V and 4 bases from J, with 9 bases between. This CDR3 has 13 residues. The CDR3 spells CASSLTPGNTIYF. The CDR3 bases are TGTGCCAGCAGTCTGACTCCCGGAAACACCATATATTTT.

The chain has TRBV19 and TRBJ1-6; D gene unclear. Trimming shortened V by 7 bases and J by 5 bases, and 18 bases separated the two germline ends. Germline V gene sequence: CDR1 LNHDA, CDR2 SQIVND (reference sequence). The CDR3 contains 16 residues. Here the CDR3 DNA reads TGTGCCAGTAAAGGTCAAAACAGCAACCATAATTCACCCCTCCACTTT. Encoded protein: CASKGQNSNHNSPLHF.

The V gene is TRBV28, the J gene TRBJ1-1; 8 bases map to TRBD1. Germline V CDR1 and CDR2: MDHEN, SYDVKM. V shed 7 bases and J 0 bases; nucleotides not matched to a gene: 10. The CDR3 is 16 amino acids. CDR3 DNA: TGTGCCAGCATAGCGGCCGGGACAGGAGTGAACACTGAAGCTTTCTTT. This encodes CASIAAGTGVNTEAFF.

This chain connects TRBV28 to TRBJ2-2; 10 nucleotides line up with TRBD1. This CDR3 is 16 amino acids long. Looked up from germline, CDR1 is MDHEN and CDR2 is SYDVKM. The junction had 5 bases not matched to a gene; V was cut back by 1 base and J by 6 bases. The CDR3 DNA is TGTGCCAGCAGTTTATCGGGACAGGGGATGCCCGGGGAGCTGTTTTTT. Protein: CASSLSGQGMPGELFF.

V is TRBV15 and J is TRBJ2-5; TRBD2 aligns across 7 bases. V shed 5 bases, J shed 5 bases, and the junction held 11 bases outside the gene matches. The CDR3 has 15 residues. Germline lookup yields CDR1 LNHNV and CDR2 YYDKDF (reference sequence). The CDR3 protein is CATSGGGNSLETQYF. CDR3 bases: TGTGCCACCAGCGGGGGGGGGAACAGTCTGGAGACCCAGTACTTC.

The chain couples TRBV7-8 to TRBJ1-4; D remains unclear. CDR1 and CDR2 (germline): SGHVS, FQNEAQ. V dropped 5 bases and J dropped 0 bases, with 10 bases sitting between them. CDR3 size: 15 residues. The DNA of the CDR3 is TGTGCCAGCAGCCAAGCAGAGACAACTAATGAAAAACTGTTTTTT. Protein: CASSQAETTNEKLFF.

This chain uses TRBV7-8 with TRBJ1-2, with D perhaps matching TRBD1 (6 bases). Trimming stripped 5 bases from V and 8 bases from J, with 18 bases between. CDR1 is SGHVS and CDR2 is FQNEAQ in the germline V gene. The CDR3 runs 14 residues. As DNA, the CDR3 is TGTGCCAGCAGCACAGGGCAGGGGAGGTACGGCTACACCTTC. It is translated as CASSTGQGRYGYTF.

This clone was counted a few times. This rearrangement joins TRBV10-3 to TRBJ2-3; 13 bases fit TRBD2. Germline V gene sequence: CDR1 ENHRY, CDR2 SYGVKD. V shed 6 bases and J 1 base; nucleotides not matched to a gene: 1. CDR3 length: 15 amino acids. CDR3 DNA: TGTGCCATCAGAGGGACTAGCGGGGGCACAGATACGCAGTATTTT. Protein product: CAIRGTSGGTDTQYF.

Notes on this clone: Other DNA sequences in this specimen translate into the identical CDR3. The chain has TRBV5-1 and TRBJ2-7; 7 nucleotides match TRBD1. V was clipped by 0 bases and J by 0 bases; unmatched bases: 0. The length of the CDR3 is 14 residues. Germline V lookup: CDR1 SGHRS, CDR2 YFSETQ. The CDR3 is CASSLGQGSYEQYF. The CDR3 DNA is TGCGCCAGCAGCTTGGGACAGGGCTCCTACGAGCAGTACTTC.

In its sample, this clone was seen once. The chain couples TRBV19 to TRBJ1-1; perhaps TRBD1 as D (6 bases). Germline V gene data show CDR1 as LNHDA and CDR2 as SQIVND (reference sequence). With 7 bases removed from V and 7 bases from J, the gap between germline ends came to 19 bases. This CDR3 has 14 residues. CDR3 nucleotides: TGTGCCAGTAAGGGCAGGGTGGAAGGGGGTGAAGCTTTCTTT. Protein: CASKGRVEGGEAFF. Variable domain in full (rest from reference TRBV19 and TRBJ1-1): DGGITQSPKYLFRKEGQNVTLSCEQNLNHDAMYWYRQDPGQGLRLIYYSQIVNDFQKGDIAEGYSVSREKKESFPLTVTSAQKNPTAFYLCASKGRVEGGEAFFGQGTRLTVV.

The rearrangement joins TRBV4-3 to TRBJ2-1; unclear D gene. Trimming stripped 6 bases from V and 0 bases from J, with 12 bases between. Germline V CDR1 and CDR2: LGHNA, YSLEER. The CDR3 consists of 15 residues. The CDR3 nucleotides read TGCGCCAGCAGTCCTGACTCGAGCTCCTACAATGAGCAGTTCTTC. It yields the protein CASSPDSSSYNEQFF.

Only a few counts were recorded for this clone. This sequence joins TRBV9 and TRBJ2-1; 8 bases agree with TRBD1. The CDR3 consists of 18 residues. Germline CDR1 SGDLS, CDR2 YYNGEE. V lost 6 bases, J lost 0 bases, and 14 bases stayed unmatched. CDR3 sequence (DNA): TGTGCCAGCACCGGTCAGGGGGCCCCACTCCACTCCTACAATGAGCAGTTCTTC. Its translation: CASTGQGAPLHSYNEQFF.

This chain links TRBV5-1 with TRBJ2-1; D is uncertain. Looked up from germline, CDR1 is SGHRS and CDR2 is YFSETQ. Trimming stripped 7 bases from V and 2 bases from J, with 13 bases between. CDR3 length: 14 residues. The CDR3 bases are TGCGCCAGCCCTCTTACCAAGCCCTACAATGAGCAGTTCTTC. This codes for CASPLTKPYNEQFF.

The rearrangement uses TRBV27 and TRBJ2-1; no definite D call. Germline V CDR1 and CDR2: MNHEY, SMNVEV (reference sequence). Deletions cut 2 bases from V and 4 bases from J, with 6 bases between. The CDR3 runs 13 residues. This CDR3 is CASSLNRYNEQFF. The CDR3 DNA sequence: TGTGCCAGCAGTTTAAACCGGTACAATGAGCAGTTCTTC.

This chain links TRBV27 with TRBJ1-2; TRBD1 aligns across 12 bases. Trimming removed 4 bases from V and 8 bases from J; junction bases left unmatched: 2. The CDR3 runs 13 residues. Germline V CDR1 and CDR2: MNHEY, SMNVEV (reference sequence). This CDR3 is CASSWDRGQGYTF. CDR3 nucleotides: TGTGCCAGCAGTTGGGACAGGGGGCAAGGCTACACCTTC.

The chain links TRBV12-3 or TRBV12-4 to TRBJ2-7; D is uncertain. Between the trimmed V and J ends, which lost 7 bases and 1 base, there was a span of 8 bases. This CDR3 is 12 amino acids long. CDR3 sequence (DNA): TGTGCCAGCAAGGGCCGTTCCTACGAGCAGTACTTC. Translation: CASKGRSYEQYF.

The rearrangement links TRBV28 to TRBJ1-2; D not resolved. Germline loops: CDR1 MDHEN, CDR2 SYDVKM. The CDR3 consists of 10 residues. The germline V and J ends were trimmed by 6 bases and 8 bases, with 7 bases remaining between them. DNA of the CDR3: TGTGCCAGCAGCCACGTGGGCTACACCTTC. Residues: CASSHVGYTF.

The J gene is TRBJ1-2, the V gene TRBV19; D perhaps matches TRBD1 (6 bases). Trimming shortened V by 5 bases and J by 2 bases, and 12 bases separated the two germline ends. The CDR3 is 14 amino acids. Germline CDR1 is LNHDA and CDR2 is SQIVND (reference sequence). CDR3 protein: CASSPTGGNYGYTF. CDR3 DNA: TGTGCCAGTAGTCCGACCGGGGGCAACTATGGCTACACCTTC.

This sequence joins TRBV7-9 and TRBJ2-2, with 7 bases fitting TRBD1. There are 15 residues in the CDR3. Looked up from germline, CDR1 is SEHNR and CDR2 is FQNEAQ (reference sequence). V lost 6 bases, J lost 3 bases, and 7 bases stayed unmatched. CDR3 region: CASRNTGTDTGELFF. Written as DNA, the CDR3 is TGTGCCAGCAGGAACACCGGGACAGACACCGGGGAGCTGTTTTTT.

About this clone itself: A junction boundary mismatches the germline segment, possibly from a read error. The sample carries other DNA sequences with the same CDR3. This chain connects TRBV20-1 to TRBJ2-7; 7 positions agree with TRBD2. Germline CDR1 is DFQATT and CDR2 is SNEGSKA (reference sequence). This CDR3 is built from 11 residues. The CDR3 DNA follows: TGCAGTGGGGAGGGAGAATACGAGCAGTACTTT. Translation gives CSGEGEYEQYF.

This clone appeared a single time. The chain recombines TRBV29-1 with TRBJ1-2, with 7 bases fitting TRBD1. Per germline, CDR1 SQVTM and CDR2 ANQGSEA. This CDR3 contains 14 residues. After removal of 2 bases from V and 4 bases from J, the junction contained 7 bases not matched to a gene. The chain's CDR3 is CSVEPQTGTYGYTF. Here the CDR3 DNA reads TGCAGCGTTGAACCCCAGACAGGGACCTATGGCTACACCTTC.

The chain is built from TRBV4-1 and TRBJ2-5; TRBD2 aligns across 7 bases. The germline V gene encodes CDR1 MGHRA and CDR2 YSYEKL. The CDR3 loop spans 14 amino acids. The V segment lost 3 bases and the J segment 0 bases; nucleotides outside the gene matches: 1. The CDR3 sequence is CASSHGGYQETQYF. In DNA, the CDR3 is TGCGCCAGCAGCCACGGGGGGTACCAAGAGACCCAGTACTTC.

The chain carries TRBV4-2 and TRBJ2-3, with D perhaps TRBD2 (5 bases). CDR3 length equals 19 residues. Germline CDR1 and CDR2: LGHNA and YNFKEQ. V lost 0 bases, J lost 6 bases, and 25 bases lay in between. The CDR3 region is CASSQESTGSSLDRDTQYF. The CDR3 nucleotides read TGTGCCAGCAGCCAAGAGTCAACGGGGAGCTCGCTCGATCGGGATACGCAGTATTTT.

V gene TRBV13 combines with J gene TRBJ2-1, with 10 bases fitting TRBD2. The V gene's germline CDR1 is PRHDT and CDR2 FYEKMQ (reference sequence). This CDR3 is 16 amino acids long. Trimming at V came to 5 bases and at J to 4 bases, leaving 8 bases not matched to a gene. The CDR3 DNA follows: TGTGCCAGCAGCCAAACCGGGACTAGCGCATACAATGAGCAGTTCTTC. Encoded protein: CASSQTGTSAYNEQFF.

CDR3: CSVEFGTGGMTYEQYF. The DNA for the CDR3 is TGCAGCGTTGAGTTCGGGACGGGGGGGATGACCTACGAGCAGTACTTC. The chain is built from TRBV29-1 and TRBJ2-7; 8 positions agree with TRBD2. V lost 3 bases to trimming and J lost 2 bases; unmatched junction nucleotides: 12. The germline V gene encodes CDR1 SQVTM and CDR2 ANQGSEA. This CDR3 comprises 16 residues.

This rearrangement joins TRBV7-9 to TRBJ1-1, with D maybe TRBD1 (5 bases). Looked up from germline, CDR1 is SEHNR and CDR2 is FQNEAQ (reference sequence). V shed 4 bases and J shed 4 bases, with 19 bases lying between them. The CDR3 sequence is 16 residues long. CDR3 coding DNA: TGTGCCAGCAGCTCGGGATGGGGGAATCAGGGCACTGAAGCTTTCTTT. It specifies CASSSGWGNQGTEAFF.

V gene TRBV19 combines with J gene TRBJ2-3, with 11 bases fitting TRBD2. Germline CDR1 is LNHDA and CDR2 is SQIVND (reference sequence). J lost 0 bases, V lost 5 bases, and 4 bases had no gene match. The length of the CDR3 is 16 residues. The CDR3 loop reads CASSPGTSGSTDTQYF. The CDR3 DNA is TGTGCCAGTAGTCCCGGGACTAGCGGTAGCACAGATACGCAGTATTTT.

This chain connects TRBV5-1 to TRBJ1-4, with D unclear. The V end lost 7 bases, the J end lost 4 bases, and 11 bases lay between the germline ends. The CDR3 sequence is 13 residues long. CDR1 and CDR2 (germline): SGHRS, YFSETQ. The CDR3 sequence: CASAPLYNEKLFF. The CDR3 DNA reads TGCGCCAGCGCACCCCTTTATAATGAAAAACTGTTTTTT.